This T cell receptor beta chain is drawn from a study of blood T cell repertoires in COVID-19. This CDR3 contains 13 residues. The germline V and J ends were trimmed by 7 bases and 10 bases, with 19 bases remaining between them. Germline CDR1 reads MNHEY; CDR2 reads SVGAGI. The assay was immunoSEQ multiplex PCR, and TCRdb's table has in-frame clones only and misses some. The data show approximately 79,000 clones, around 88% seen once. The sequence came from a man in his fifties or sixties with acute or convalescent COVID-19. Sequencing was done on a sample of peripheral blood. The V and J genes are TRBV6-5 and TRBJ1-2, with D unclear. The CDR3 loop is CASKEEILAHYTF. DNA of the CDR3: TGTGCCAGCAAGGAGGAGATTTTAGCCCACTACACCTTC.